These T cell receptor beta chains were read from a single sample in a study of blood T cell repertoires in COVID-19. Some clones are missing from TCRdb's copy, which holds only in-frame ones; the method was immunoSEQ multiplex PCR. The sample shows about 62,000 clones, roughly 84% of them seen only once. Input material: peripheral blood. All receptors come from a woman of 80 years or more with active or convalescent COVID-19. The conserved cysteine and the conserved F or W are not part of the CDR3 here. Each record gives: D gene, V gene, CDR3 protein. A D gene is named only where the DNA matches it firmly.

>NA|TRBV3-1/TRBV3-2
ASSQGYQRQTEAF
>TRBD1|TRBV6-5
ASSYKTGVNEKLF
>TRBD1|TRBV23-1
ASVRDRGLSNQPQH
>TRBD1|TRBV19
ASRERTGEGGELF
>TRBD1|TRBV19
AIGRGQNQPQH
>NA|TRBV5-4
ASSPSGTTNEKLF
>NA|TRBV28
ASSLGQSNQPQH
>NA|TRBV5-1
ASSAPQGNTEAF
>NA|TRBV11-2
ASSLGTGFITSGANVLT
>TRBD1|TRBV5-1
ASSSQGAWERSEAF
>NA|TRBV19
ASMRQLMNTEAF
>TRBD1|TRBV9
ASSGGTGGNTIY
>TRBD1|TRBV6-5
ASKRTGGLATEAF
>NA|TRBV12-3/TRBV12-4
ASSFGQTYEQY
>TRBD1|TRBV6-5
ASSLGQTYEQY
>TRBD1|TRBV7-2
ASSLDRGAGETQY
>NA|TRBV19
ASSIPGGVTNEKLF
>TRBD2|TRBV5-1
ASSAGTSGYEQY
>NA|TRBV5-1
ASRSGQSTDTQY
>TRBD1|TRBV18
ASSPLGQPDGYT
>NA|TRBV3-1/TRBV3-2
ASNQGGANEQF
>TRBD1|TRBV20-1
SASQESTGDNSPLH
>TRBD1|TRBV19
ASSPGQGNYGYT
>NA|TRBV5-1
ASSWGVGSPNYGYT
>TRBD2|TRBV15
ATSRVLAVGTDTQY
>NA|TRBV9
ASSVGGQNNSPLH
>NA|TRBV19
ASTVGRNTGELF
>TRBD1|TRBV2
ASRRDRGYEQY
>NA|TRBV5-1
ASRTADNSPLH
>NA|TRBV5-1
ATRTVNTGELF
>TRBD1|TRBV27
ASSLSFRGYYNEQF
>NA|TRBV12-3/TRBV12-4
ASCTANTGELF
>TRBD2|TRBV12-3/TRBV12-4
ANGLAGGDTQY
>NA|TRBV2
ASSLVKETQY
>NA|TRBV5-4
ASSPSTGYSGANVLT
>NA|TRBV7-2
ASSLESYRVGQPQH
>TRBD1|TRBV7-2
ASSLAGGHEQF
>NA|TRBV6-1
ASSERGAGNTIY
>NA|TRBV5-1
ASSLGGAGELF
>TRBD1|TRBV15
ATSSIGQGAPSSQY
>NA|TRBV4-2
ASSQDSFPQGNGNTIY
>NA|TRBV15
ATSRGVAGGSPLH
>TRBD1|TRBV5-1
ASSAPGTGNTEAF
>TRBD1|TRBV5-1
ASSSSPGTGTNYGYT